Here is one TCR beta chain with its context. This sample is drawn from a study of blood T cell repertoires in COVID-19. Study in general: Samples representing acute and convalescent COVID-19 were sourced from the United States, Italy and Spain.

Trimming removed 6 bases from V and 0 bases from J, with 5 bases in between. The V gene's germline CDR1 is MDHEN and CDR2 SYDVKM. The CDR3 totals 12 residues. Repertoires were generated with immunoSEQ multiplex PCR, while TCRdb's copy carries only in-frame clones and drops some. This sample has more than 200,000 clones, with 88% found just once. The chain links TRBV28 to TRBJ1-1; D is unresolved. Sequenced sample: peripheral blood. The receptor comes from an older man with acute or convalescent COVID-19. This chain's CDR3 is CASSVMNTEAFF. The CDR3 DNA is TGTGCCAGCAGCGTTATGAACACTGAAGCTTTCTTT.